This TCR beta chain was captured by sequencing in a study of shared clonotypes between healthy human individuals. For this clone: The antigen remains unidentified.

This table comes from immunoSEQ multiplex PCR, and its TCRdb copy is limited to in-frame clones, with some not included. The table lists about 590,000 clones, less than 97% of them singletons. From germline, CDR1 is LNHDA and CDR2 SQIVND (reference sequence). Deletions cut 8 bases from V and 0 bases from J, with 22 bases between. There are 17 residues in the CDR3. The naive CD8 fraction comprised CD45RO-negative cells positively selected for CCR7 and excluded terminally differentiated effector memory CD45RA+ cells. Recent vaccinations or acute infections were absent in the healthy HIV-negative adult donors. Notes on the study in general: Sequencing depth was expected to influence donor clonotype sharing. Large depth notwithstanding, sorted-subset sequencing proved incomplete by rarefaction. With a few donors compared, roughly 4.9% of naive CD4 clonotypes were shared.

The chain combines TRBV19 with TRBJ1-1, with D uncertain. The clonotype was recovered from a woman aged 25 to 39 in good health. The sample comprised naive CD8+ T cells sorted from blood. CDR3 protein: CASSFGPTPGMNTEAFF. The CDR3 DNA follows: TGTGCCAGTTCATTTGGTCCCACACCGGGAATGAACACTGAAGCTTTCTTT.